The clone carrying this T cell receptor (beta chain) was seen more than once but under ten times. Trimming cost V 4 bases and J 0 bases; bases outside gene matches: 11. Germline assignment: CDR1 SGHKS and CDR2 YYEKEE (reference sequence). CDR3 length equals 17 residues. This specimen belongs to a study of T cells after yellow fever vaccination. TCRdb re-called the 5' RACE reads with MiXCR, one entry per CDR3 protein. The sample includes about 360,000 distinct CDR3 sequences, 6.2% of them seen just once. The gene calls are TRBV5-5 and TRBJ2-7, with 9 bases lining up with TRBD1. This TCR came from a man aged 30-40 years who received the YFV17D yellow fever vaccine. The specimen comprised PBMCs, sampled 5 days after the yellow fever booster vaccination. Here the CDR3 reads CASSPGQGDLFSYEQYF. The CDR3 region has the DNA TGTGCCAGCAGCCCGGGACAGGGAGACCTCTTCTCCTACGAGCAGTACTTC.